One and the same sample provided the 8 T cell receptor beta chains below, sequenced in a study of cytomegalovirus exposure and HLA in healthy donors. The PCR was carried out with 60 Vbeta primers and 13 Jbeta primers. Data came from immunoSEQ multiplex PCR; TCRdb stores just in-frame clones and leaves some out. In the table there are 90,000 to 110,000 clones, nearly 15% of which are singletons. Sample: PBMCs. The receptors were sampled from a female donor in good health and CMV-seronegative.

The chain combines TRBV5-1 with TRBJ2-2; D uncertain. The CDR3 extends over 12 amino acids. Germline V gene lookup returns CDR1 SGHRS and CDR2 YFSETQ. V was shortened by 3 bases and J by 6 bases, with 6 bases between the two germline ends. CDR3 DNA sequence: TGCGCCAGCAGCTCCCATCCCGGGGAGCTGTTTTTT. It is translated as CASSSHPGELFF.

V usage is TRBV4-2 and J usage is TRBJ2-1, with TRBD1 matching over 12 bases. J was trimmed by 2 bases and V by 0 bases; bases with no gene match: 11. Germline-derived CDR1 and CDR2 are LGHNA and YNFKEQ. The CDR3 totals 20 residues. The CDR3 DNA is TGTGCCAGCAGCCAAGACGGGACAGGGGGCGCCGGGGTCCCCTACAATGAGCAGTTCTTC. It is translated as CASSQDGTGGAGVPYNEQFF.

This clone was counted only a few times. This sequence joins TRBV7-3 and TRBJ2-7, with 10 bases that match TRBD2. The CDR3 is made up of 14 amino acids. CDR1 and CDR2 from the germline V gene are SGHTA and FQGTGA. V was clipped by 5 bases and J by 4 bases; unmatched bases: 5. The CDR3 DNA follows: TGTGCCAGCAGCATGAGCGGGAGGGGATACGAGCAGTACTTC. Amino acid sequence: CASSMSGRGYEQYF.

The V call is TRBV13, the J call TRBJ2-3; D may be TRBD2 (5 bases). Trimming pared 4 bases from V and 2 bases from J, leaving 10 bases between. CDR1 is PRHDT, CDR2 FYEKMQ, per germline (reference sequence). The CDR3 totals 14 residues. The CDR3 DNA follows: TGTGCCAGCAGCTCGTACGGGGTCACAGATACGCAGTATTTT. This encodes CASSSYGVTDTQYF.

A few counts support this clone. The genes are TRBV7-9 and TRBJ1-1, with D possibly matching TRBD1 (5 bases). The CDR3 covers 13 residues. The V gene's germline CDR1 is SEHNR and CDR2 FQNEAQ (reference sequence). The germline V and J ends were trimmed by 4 bases and 4 bases, with 10 bases remaining between them. The CDR3 protein is CASSSQEFTEAFF. DNA for the CDR3: TGTGCCAGCAGCTCACAGGAATTCACTGAAGCTTTCTTT.

This clone has more than one count but fewer than ten. This chain uses TRBV12-5 with TRBJ2-3; 9 positions match TRBD1. With 0 bases clipped from V and 2 bases from J, the junction kept 6 bases outside the gene matches. Germline V gives CDR1 LGHNT, CDR2 FRNRAP. The CDR3 spans 17 residues. CDR3 coding DNA: TGTGCTAGTGGTTTGGTACGGGGGGACAGGGACACAGATACGCAGTATTTT. This codes for CASGLVRGDRDTDTQYF.

This clone showed up just a few times. V is TRBV7-9 and J is TRBJ2-1; TRBD2 matches 7 bases. V was clipped by 5 bases and J by 6 bases; unmatched bases: 4. This CDR3 region has 13 residues. The V gene's germline CDR1 is SEHNR and CDR2 FQNEAQ (reference sequence). The CDR3 bases are TGTGCCAGCAGCGCCTCTAGCGGCAATGAGCAGTTCTTC. This gives the protein CASSASSGNEQFF.

This clone was recorded a few times. This chain joins TRBV2 and TRBJ1-3; D might be TRBD1 (6 bases). Per germline, CDR1 SNHLY and CDR2 FYNNEI. This CDR3 comprises 14 residues. V lost 6 bases and J lost 4, with 13 bases in between. The CDR3 sequence is CASRETGIGNTIYF. The CDR3 region has the DNA TGTGCCAGCAGAGAAACAGGGATCGGAAACACCATATATTTT. Full variable domain (remainder filled in from reference TRBV2 and TRBJ1-3): EPEVTQTPSHQVTQMGQEVILRCVPISNHLYFYWYRQILGQKVEFLVSFYNNEISEKSEIFDDQFSVERPDGSNFTLKIRSTKLEDSAMYFCASRETGIGNTIYFGEGSWLTVV.